Listed here are 23 T cell receptor beta chains from one sample, sequenced in a study of patients and donors after allogeneic stem cell transplantation. TCRdb redid the calling of the RT-PCR reads with MiXCR, one entry per CDR3 protein. Here the sample spans approximately 200,000 distinct CDR3 sequences, roughly 38% being singletons. Sequenced: blood, either unsorted or a sorted T cell fraction (not recorded which). The source is a human donor who was either an allogeneic HSCT recipient or a stem cell or donor lymphocyte infusion donor (not recorded which). It is not recorded whose cells these are; they may come from a transplant donor.

This clonotype appeared a few times. V gene TRBV3-1 combines with J gene TRBJ1-6, with no clear D. Trimming shortened V by 1 base and J by 6 bases, and 4 bases separated the two germline ends. This CDR3 contains 13 residues. Germline CDR1 is LGHDT and CDR2 is YNNKEL (reference sequence). The CDR3 nucleotides read TGTGCCAGCAGCCAAGGGGTTAATTCACCCCTCCACTTT. Encoded protein: CASSQGVNSPLHF.

The chain combines TRBV3-1 with TRBJ1-6; D gene unclear. CDR1 and CDR2 from the germline V gene are LGHDT and YNNKEL (reference sequence). Between the trimmed V and J ends, which lost 0 bases and 5 bases, there was a span of 5 bases. This CDR3 comprises 14 residues. In nucleotides, the CDR3 is TGTGCCAGCAGCCAAGAGGTAGATAATTCACCCCTCCACTTT. Encoded protein: CASSQEVDNSPLHF.

V usage is TRBV3-1 and J usage is TRBJ2-1; possibly TRBD2 for D (5 bases). Germline assignment: CDR1 LGHDT and CDR2 YNNKEL (reference sequence). V was shortened by 4 bases and J by 4 bases, with 8 bases between the two germline ends. The CDR3 extends over 13 amino acids. CDR3 coding DNA: TGTGCCAGCAGCCCCACTAGGTACAATGAGCAGTTCTTC. It yields the protein CASSPTRYNEQFF.

The V gene is TRBV7-2, the J gene TRBJ2-1; D is unclear. The V end lost 5 bases, the J end lost 8 bases, and 10 bases lay between the germline ends. CDR3 length: 12 residues. Germline CDR1 reads SGHTA; CDR2 reads FQGNSA. The CDR3 is CASSMRTDEQFF. The CDR3 DNA reads TGTGCCAGCAGCATGCGCACCGATGAGCAGTTCTTC.

The chain couples TRBV29-1 to TRBJ1-4; D is unresolved. The CDR3 has 12 amino acids. Germline loops: CDR1 SQVTM, CDR2 ANQGSEA. The V end was cut by 4 bases, the J end by 5 bases, with 8 bases between. CDR3 loop: CSVGLRNEKLFF. In DNA, the CDR3 is TGCAGCGTTGGTTTGCGGAATGAAAAACTGTTTTTT.

J is TRBJ2-3 and V is TRBV5-1, with TRBD1 matching 12 bases. CDR3 length: 16 amino acids. The junction had 7 bases not matched to a gene; V was cut back by 4 bases and J by 4 bases. Germline V gives CDR1 SGHRS, CDR2 YFSETQ. CDR3 sequence: CASSPGTGGMSDTQYF. CDR3 bases: TGCGCCAGCAGCCCGGGGACAGGGGGCATGTCAGATACGCAGTATTTT.

The rearrangement links TRBV5-1 to TRBJ1-4; tentatively, D is TRBD1 (6 bases). The CDR3 loop spans 15 amino acids. Trimming shortened V by 3 bases and J by 4 bases, and 13 bases separated the two germline ends. Germline V gives CDR1 SGHRS, CDR2 YFSETQ. Here the CDR3 DNA reads TGCGCCAGCAGCTACCACAGGGTCCTTAATGAAAAACTGTTTTTT. Protein: CASSYHRVLNEKLFF.

There are a few counts of this clonotype. The chain uses TRBV30 and TRBJ2-7, with a weak D call TRBD1 (6 bases). The ends were cut back, 0 bases at V and 2 bases at J, with 14 bases in the middle. The CDR3 runs 15 residues. Germline V CDR1 and CDR2: GTSNPN, SVGIG (reference sequence). CDR3 protein: CAWSVLKQGPYEQYF. The CDR3 DNA sequence: TGTGCCTGGAGTGTACTTAAACAGGGCCCCTACGAGCAGTACTTC. The variable domain in full, with the rest retrieved from reference TRBV30 and TRBJ2-7, is SQTIHQWPATLVQPVGSPLSLECTVEGTSNPNLYWYRQAAGRGLQLLFYSVGIGQISSEVPQNLSASRPQDRQFILSSKKLLLSDSGFYLCAWSVLKQGPYEQYFGPGTRLTVT.

This clonotype was detected ten times or more. This chain links TRBV4-1 with TRBJ2-5; tentative D call: TRBD2 (6 bases). The germline CDR1 and CDR2 sequences are MGHRA and YSYEKL. The CDR3 covers 15 residues. Trimming removed 0 bases at V and 5 bases at J, with 13 bases between. CDR3 DNA sequence: TGCGCCAGCAGCCAAGATCGCGGGGCGGGGGAGACCCAGTACTTC. It yields the protein CASSQDRGAGETQYF.

This clonotype was counted once. This chain links TRBV7-9 with TRBJ1-4, with D possibly matching TRBD1 (5 bases). From germline, CDR1 is SEHNR and CDR2 FQNEAQ (reference sequence). The ends were cut back, 2 bases at V and 7 bases at J, with 14 bases in the middle. The CDR3 has 15 amino acids. In nucleotides, the CDR3 is TGTGCCAGCAGCTTAAGGGGCCGGGATTCTGAAAAACTGTTTTTT. This translates into CASSLRGRDSEKLFF.

The sample holds a few counts of this clonotype. The chain couples TRBV5-1 to TRBJ1-6; D is unresolved. The CDR3 length is 14 residues. Trimming pared 1 base from V and 7 bases from J, leaving 9 bases between. Germline V CDR1 and CDR2: SGHRS, YFSETQ. Written as DNA, the CDR3 is TGCGCCAGCAGCTTGACCCCGAGGAATTCACCCCTCCACTTT. Encoded protein: CASSLTPRNSPLHF.

This rearrangement joins TRBV29-1 to TRBJ1-1; unclear D gene. In germline, CDR1 is SQVTM, CDR2 ANQGSEA. V was shortened by 3 bases and J by 3 bases, with 14 bases between the two germline ends. This CDR3 comprises 14 residues. For the CDR3, the DNA is TGCAGCGTTGAGCAAAGGGCGCCGGACACTGAAGCTTTCTTT. This encodes CSVEQRAPDTEAFF.

This sequence joins TRBV28 and TRBJ1-4, with D maybe TRBD1 (5 bases). The CDR3 loop spans 15 amino acids. Trimming took 2 bases from V and 7 from J, leaving 14 bases between them. In germline, CDR1 is MDHEN, CDR2 SYDVKM. The CDR3 nucleotides are TGTGCCAGCAGTTTAACGGGGCGAGGTGCTGAAAAACTGTTTTTT. Translation gives CASSLTGRGAEKLFF.

This clonotype was seen a handful of times. The V gene is TRBV15, the J gene TRBJ1-5, with D possibly TRBD1 on 5 matching bases. Germline CDR1 reads LNHNV; CDR2 reads YYDKDF (reference sequence). The length of the CDR3 is 16 residues. V was shortened by 5 bases and J by 7 bases, with 21 bases between the two germline ends. In DNA, the CDR3 is TGTGCCACCAGCCCGGGACGCGCCTCAGGCGGACAGCCCCAGCATTTT. Translated: CATSPGRASGGQPQHF.

The gene calls are TRBV29-1 and TRBJ2-7; TRBD1 is a possible D gene (6 bases). The V gene's germline CDR1 is SQVTM and CDR2 ANQGSEA. This CDR3 is 12 amino acids long. V was cut by 6 bases and J by 2 bases, with 11 bases left in between. The CDR3 reads CSVTQGTYEQYF. The CDR3 coding sequence is TGCAGCGTGACTCAGGGGACCTACGAGCAGTACTTC.

CDR3 amino acids: CASNRTGTNYGYTF. As DNA, the CDR3 is TGTGCCAGCAACCGGACAGGGACTAACTATGGCTACACCTTC. The chain combines TRBV6-4 with TRBJ1-2, with 8 bases matching TRBD1. J gave up 0 bases and V 7 bases, and 4 bases lay outside the gene matches. Germline V CDR1 and CDR2: MRHNA, SNTAGT. The CDR3 is 14 residues long.

The sample holds a few counts of this clonotype. The chain recombines TRBV10-2 with TRBJ2-2, with D uncertain. V was shortened by 1 base and J by 4 bases, with 10 bases between the two germline ends. The CDR3 is 15 amino acids. Per the germline V gene, CDR1 is WSHSY and CDR2 is SAAADI. As DNA, the CDR3 is TGCGCCAGCAGTGAGTTTCGATGGGGCACCGGGGAGCTGTTTTTT. It codes for CASSEFRWGTGELFF.

This clonotype was observed a few times. This chain links TRBV11-2 with TRBJ2-2, with D perhaps given as TRBD1 or TRBD2 (5 bases each). Between the trimmed V and J ends, which lost 5 bases and 0 bases, there was a span of 13 bases. The CDR3 length is 16 residues. Germline V gives CDR1 SGHAT, CDR2 FQNNGV. The CDR3 DNA sequence: TGTGCCAGCAGCAGACCGGGACCGACGAACACCGGGGAGCTGTTTTTT. Translating gives CASSRPGPTNTGELFF.

The chain recombines TRBV5-4 with TRBJ1-1; 7 bases are shared with TRBD1. With 7 bases clipped from V and 3 bases from J, the junction kept 12 bases outside the gene matches. CDR1 is SGHNT and CDR2 is YYREEE in the germline V gene (reference sequence). This CDR3 region has 15 residues. For the CDR3, the DNA is TGTGCCAGCGCGTCGTTCCCTGGGACAGACACTGAAGCTTTCTTT. This sequence encodes CASASFPGTDTEAFF.

V is TRBV27 and J is TRBJ1-6; D call uncertain. Trimming stripped 6 bases from V and 0 bases from J, with 9 bases between. The CDR3 runs to 15 residues. Germline-derived CDR1 and CDR2 are MNHEY and SMNVEV (reference sequence). The CDR3 nucleotides are TGTGCCAGCAGCCCCGTCCGCTCCTATAATTCACCCCTCCACTTT. It specifies CASSPVRSYNSPLHF.

The gene calls are TRBV28 and TRBJ2-5; D ambiguous. The CDR3 spans 17 residues. CDR1 is MDHEN, CDR2 SYDVKM, per germline. V lost 3 bases, J lost 1 base, and 18 bases lay in between. CDR3 bases: TGTGCCAGCAGTTTCCTCTGGCAGCCGTCAGGCCAAGAGACCCAGTACTTC. This encodes CASSFLWQPSGQETQYF. Full variable domain (remainder filled in from reference TRBV28 and TRBJ2-5): DVKVTQSSRYLVKRTGEKVFLECVQDMDHENMFWYRQDPGLGLRLIYFSYDVKMKEKGDIPEGYSVSREKKERFSLILESASTNQTSMYLCASSFLWQPSGQETQYFGPGTRLLVL.

The table lists this clonotype with a few counts. The chain uses TRBV20-1 and TRBJ1-2; D gene ambiguous. The CDR3 covers 13 residues. Germline V gene lookup returns CDR1 DFQATT and CDR2 SNEGSKA (reference sequence). V lost 6 bases, J lost 6 bases, and 17 bases lay in between. The CDR3 region is CSAPFPLGNGYTF. CDR3 in DNA: TGCAGTGCCCCCTTCCCCCTTGGGAATGGCTACACCTTC.

Only a few counts were recorded for this clonotype. The genes are TRBV6-6 and TRBJ2-3; D could derive from TRBD1 or TRBD2 (5 bases each). This CDR3 contains 16 residues. The germline V gene encodes CDR1 MNHNY and CDR2 SVGAGI (reference sequence). The germline V and J ends were trimmed by 0 bases and 3 bases, with 13 bases remaining between them. The DNA of the CDR3 is TGTGCCAGCAGTTACTCAGGGGACGCCTCAACAGATACGCAGTATTTT. Translating it yields CASSYSGDASTDTQYF.